This T cell receptor (beta chain) was documented in a study of blood T cell repertoires in COVID-19. At the level of the study: Donors in the United States, Italy and Spain gave samples during acute or convalescent COVID-19.

This CDR3 has 12 residues. Germline loops: CDR1 LNHDA, CDR2 SQIVND (reference sequence). The V and J ends lost 9 bases and 5 bases respectively, with 10 bases between them. Original data processing: Counts of nucleated cells, estimated from reference gene primer amplification, were obtained. The method was immunoSEQ multiplex PCR; TCRdb's version includes in-frame clones alone and lacks a portion of them. That table gives V, J and clone size, and the DNA gave D and trimming. The sample lists roughly 83,000 clones, approximately 86% occurring once. The specimen sequenced was peripheral blood. The genes are TRBV19 and TRBJ1-4; no firm D call. The sequence came from a man aged 80 or over with active or convalescent COVID-19. CDR3 in DNA: TGTGCCAGCAGGTACGCGAATGAAAAACTGTTTTTT. Its protein is CASRYANEKLFF.